Shown below are 8 T cell receptor beta chains from a single sample sequenced in a study of control samples from healthy donors and cancer patients. Data came from immunoSEQ multiplex PCR; TCRdb stores just in-frame clones and leaves some out. Altogether around 130,000 clones are present, over 75% being singletons, with the ten largest covering roughly 3.2%. The sequencing sample was made of blood. The receptors come from a man aged 50 to 60 in good health.

This chain joins TRBV27 and TRBJ2-2, with D perhaps assigned TRBD1 or TRBD2 (6 bases each). Germline CDR1 and CDR2: MNHEY and SMNVEV (reference sequence). The CDR3 is 16 residues long. V was shortened by 3 bases and J by 4 bases, with 15 bases between the two germline ends. The CDR3 protein is CASSFRRGLSTGELFF. The CDR3 region has the DNA TGTGCCAGCAGTTTCCGCAGGGGACTTTCCACCGGGGAGCTGTTTTTT.

The chain combines TRBV2 with TRBJ1-2, with TRBD1 matching 9 bases. Looked up from germline, CDR1 is SNHLY and CDR2 is FYNNEI. The CDR3 is made up of 15 amino acids. J lost 5 bases, V lost 1 base, and 5 bases had no gene match. The CDR3 DNA reads TGTGCCAGCAGTGAAGTCCTGACAGGGGGGTATGGCTACACCTTC. Amino acid sequence: CASSEVLTGGYGYTF.

The chain couples TRBV28 to TRBJ1-2; the D gene is possibly TRBD1 (5 bases). This CDR3 is built from 12 residues. V dropped 5 bases and J dropped 5 bases, with 9 bases sitting between them. CDR1 and CDR2 (germline): MDHEN, SYDVKM. CDR3 sequence (DNA): TGTGCCAGCAGTGTCAGGGAATATGGCTACACCTTC. It specifies CASSVREYGYTF.

This clone was seen a single time. The chain links TRBV6-5 to TRBJ2-7; 7 bases line up with TRBD1. Trimming took 6 bases from V and 0 from J; bases not matched to a gene: 2. Looked up from germline, CDR1 is MNHEY and CDR2 is SVGAGI. The CDR3 extends over 13 amino acids. CDR3 sequence (DNA): TGTGCCAGCAGGACAGGGACCTCCTACGAGCAGTACTTC. It yields the protein CASRTGTSYEQYF.

The V and J genes are TRBV11-2 and TRBJ2-7, with 8 bases matching TRBD1. Per the germline V gene, CDR1 is SGHAT and CDR2 is FQNNGV. This CDR3 comprises 15 residues. Germline trimming cut 5 bases from V and 6 bases from J; bases unmatched to any gene: 12. The CDR3, as DNA: TGTGCCAGCAGCGACCCGGGGCAGGGGGCGTTCGAGCAGTACTTC. Translated: CASSDPGQGAFEQYF. Using reference TRBV11-2 and TRBJ2-7 for the parts outside the CDR3, the full variable domain is EAGVAQSPRYKIIEKRQSVAFWCNPISGHATLYWYQQILGQGPKLLIQFQNNGVVDDSQLPKDRFSAERLKGVDSTLKIQPAKLEDSAVYLCASSDPGQGAFEQYFGPGTRLTVT.

The chain uses TRBV7-8 and TRBJ2-7, with TRBD1 as a possible D gene (6 bases). The CDR3 has 16 residues. V dropped 1 base and J dropped 4 bases, with 17 bases sitting between them. The germline gives CDR1 SGHVS, CDR2 FQNEAQ. The CDR3, as DNA: TGTGCCAGCAGCTTAGGGATCAGGTCGGGGACATACGAGCAGTACTTC. It yields the protein CASSLGIRSGTYEQYF. Based on the CDR3 plus reference TRBV7-8 and TRBJ2-7, the full variable domain is GAGVSQSPRYKVAKRGQDVALRCDPISGHVSLFWYQQALGQGPEFLTYFQNEAQLDKSGLPSDRFFAERPEGSVSTLKIQRTQQEDSAVYLCASSLGIRSGTYEQYFGPGTRLTVT.

CDR3: CASSLSGRGQFEAFF. The CDR3 DNA follows: TGTGCCAGCAGTTTATCGGGGCGGGGACAGTTTGAAGCTTTCTTT. The chain carries TRBV27 and TRBJ1-1; 7 bases line up with TRBD1. This CDR3 spans 15 amino acids. Germline V gives CDR1 MNHEY, CDR2 SMNVEV (reference sequence). V was pared by 0 bases and J by 7 bases, with 8 bases of the junction left unmatched.

CDR3 protein: CASRSGTPSYEQYF. CDR3 sequence (DNA): TGTGCCAGCAGGTCGGGGACACCCTCCTACGAGCAGTACTTC. The genes are TRBV6-5 and TRBJ2-7; possibly TRBD1 for D (6 bases). Germline loops: CDR1 MNHEY, CDR2 SVGAGI. This CDR3 has 14 amino acids. Trimming took 6 bases from V and 0 from J, leaving 12 bases between them.